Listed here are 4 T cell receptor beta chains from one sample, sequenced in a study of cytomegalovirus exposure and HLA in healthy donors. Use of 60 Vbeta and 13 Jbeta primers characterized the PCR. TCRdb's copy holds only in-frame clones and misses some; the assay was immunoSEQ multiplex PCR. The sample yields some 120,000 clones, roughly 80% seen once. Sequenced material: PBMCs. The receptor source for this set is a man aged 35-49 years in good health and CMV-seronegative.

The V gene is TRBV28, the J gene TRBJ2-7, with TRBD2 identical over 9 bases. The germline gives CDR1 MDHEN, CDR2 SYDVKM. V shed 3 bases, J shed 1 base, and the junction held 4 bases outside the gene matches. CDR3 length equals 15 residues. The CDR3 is CASSFAGGGSYEQYF. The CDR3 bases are TGTGCCAGCAGTTTCGCGGGAGGGGGGTCCTACGAGCAGTACTTC.

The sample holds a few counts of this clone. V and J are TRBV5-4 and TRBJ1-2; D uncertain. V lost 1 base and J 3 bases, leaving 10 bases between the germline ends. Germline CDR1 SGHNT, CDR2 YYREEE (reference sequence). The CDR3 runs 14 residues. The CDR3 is CASSLSGEHYGYTF. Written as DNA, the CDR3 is TGTGCCAGCAGCTTGAGTGGGGAGCACTATGGCTACACCTTC. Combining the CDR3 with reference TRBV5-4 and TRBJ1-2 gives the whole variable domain ETGVTQSPTHLIKTRGQQVTLRCSSQSGHNTVSWYQQALGQGPQFIFQYYREEENGRGNFPPRFSGLQFPNYSSELNVNALELDDSALYLCASSLSGEHYGYTFGSGTRLTVV.

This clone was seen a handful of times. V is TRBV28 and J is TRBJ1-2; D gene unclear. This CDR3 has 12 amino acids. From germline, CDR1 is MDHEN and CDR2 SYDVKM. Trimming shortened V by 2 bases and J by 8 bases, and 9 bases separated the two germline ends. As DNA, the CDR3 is TGTGCCAGCAGTTTACCCCTCGAGGGCTACACCTTC. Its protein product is CASSLPLEGYTF.

The CDR3 protein is CASSEEAGNQPQHF. The CDR3 DNA sequence: TGTGCCAGCAGTGAAGAAGCAGGGAATCAGCCCCAGCATTTT. The V call is TRBV6-1, the J call TRBJ1-5; D possibly corresponds to TRBD1 (5 bases). CDR3 length: 14 amino acids. Germline V gene sequence: CDR1 MNHNS, CDR2 SASEGT. With 1 base removed from V and 4 bases from J, the gap between germline ends came to 8 bases.